These 2 T cell receptor beta chains came from one sample sequenced in a study of cytomegalovirus exposure and HLA in healthy donors. PCR was performed using 60 Vbeta and 13 Jbeta primers. Assay used: immunoSEQ multiplex PCR; TCRdb lists only in-frame clones, some missing. The table records about 130,000 clones, around 8.5% of them present only once. Specimen: PBMCs. The receptors shown here come from a man aged 35 to 55 in good health and CMV-seronegative.

This clone was seen only a few times. The chain recombines TRBV29-1 with TRBJ1-1; D not resolved. V lost 0 bases and J 3 bases, leaving 11 bases between the germline ends. The CDR3 is 14 amino acids. Germline V CDR1 and CDR2: SQVTM, ANQGSEA. The CDR3 nucleotides read TGCAGCGTTGAAGAGGGAGGTATGGACACTGAAGCTTTCTTT. It encodes CSVEEGGMDTEAFF.

The chain uses TRBV27 and TRBJ1-1, with TRBD1 matching 7 bases. This CDR3 contains 12 residues. The V segment lost 5 bases and the J segment 7 bases; nucleotides outside the gene matches: 4. The germline V gene has CDR1 MNHEY and CDR2 SMNVEV (reference sequence). CDR3 nucleotides: TGTGCCAGCAGTCACAGGGGCGGTGAAGCTTTCTTT. It yields the protein CASSHRGGEAFF.